Below are 16 T cell receptor beta chains sequenced from a single sample in a study of shared clonotypes between healthy human individuals. The method was immunoSEQ multiplex PCR; TCRdb's version includes in-frame clones alone and lacks a portion of them. The sample includes millions of clones, around 90% of them seen just once. Sequencing was carried out using naive CD4+ T cells sorted from blood. Subset in this sample: CD45RA+ positively selected. The receptors were gathered from a man between 18 and 35 years old in good health.

The gene calls are TRBV11-2 and TRBJ1-6; D is undetermined. V was pared by 5 bases and J by 10 bases, with 21 bases between. The CDR3 sequence is 16 residues long. CDR1 is SGHAT, CDR2 FQNNGV, per germline. The CDR3 DNA reads as TGTGCCAGCAGCCTAAAGGCCGACCACGGCTGGTCACCCCTCCACTTT. It codes for CASSLKADHGWSPLHF.

CDR3 bases: TGCAGCGTCCGCGCAGGACAGGGTCTAACTGGGGCCAACGTCCTGACTTTC. It encodes CSVRAGQGLTGANVLTF. V gene TRBV29-1 combines with J gene TRBJ2-6; TRBD1 matches 8 bases. Trimming took 6 bases from V and 2 from J; bases not matched to a gene: 12. CDR1 and CDR2 (germline): SQVTM, ANQGSEA. The CDR3 is 17 amino acids. Full variable domain (outside the CDR3, taken from reference TRBV29-1 and TRBJ2-6): SAVISQKPSRDICQRGTSLTIQCQVDSQVTMMFWYRQQPGQSLTLIATANQGSEATYESGFVIDKFPISRPNLTFSTLTVSNMSPEDSSIYLCSVRAGQGLTGANVLTFGAGSRLTVL.

This clone was seen only once. The chain links TRBV5-1 to TRBJ2-5; 7 positions match TRBD2. The CDR3 covers 15 residues. V lost 3 bases, J lost 5 bases, and 10 bases stayed unmatched. Germline CDR1 SGHRS, CDR2 YFSETQ. The CDR3 bases are TGCGCCAGCAGCTCGAGCGGGATGCGGGGCGAGACCCAGTACTTC. It codes for CASSSSGMRGETQYF.

The chain joins TRBV5-1 to TRBJ2-2; the D gene is possibly TRBD2 (6 bases). Germline CDR1 SGHRS, CDR2 YFSETQ. The CDR3 covers 16 residues. Deletions cut 1 base from V and 5 bases from J, with 15 bases between. The DNA for the CDR3 is TGCGCCAGCAGCTTGTCCCCAGACAGCGGGACCGGGGAGCTGTTTTTT. This codes for CASSLSPDSGTGELFF.

As DNA, the CDR3 is TGTGCCAGCAGCTTAGGGACGGTGAGCTCTGGAAACACCATATATTTT. This sequence encodes CASSLGTVSSGNTIYF. V and J are TRBV7-2 and TRBJ1-3, with D hard to call. This CDR3 region has 16 residues. The germline V and J ends were trimmed by 1 base and 0 bases, with 10 bases remaining between them. Germline V gene sequence: CDR1 SGHTA, CDR2 FQGNSA.

This clone was seen once. The rearrangement links TRBV5-4 to TRBJ2-7; the match to TRBD2 covers 9 bases. V shed 0 bases, J shed 4 bases, and the junction held 5 bases outside the gene matches. CDR1 and CDR2 from the germline V gene are SGHNT and YYREEE (reference sequence). The CDR3 runs to 15 residues. The CDR3 here is CASSLVASGVYEQYF. As DNA, the CDR3 is TGTGCCAGCAGCTTGGTGGCTAGCGGGGTGTACGAGCAGTACTTC.

V usage is TRBV6-1 and J usage is TRBJ1-5; 7 positions match TRBD1. CDR1 and CDR2 (germline): MNHNS, SASEGT. The CDR3 spans 14 residues. V dropped 5 bases and J dropped 7; count of bases not matched to a gene: 8. CDR3 coding DNA: TGTGCCAGCAGTTTACAGGGGTATGGGCAGCCCCAGCATTTT. This translates into CASSLQGYGQPQHF.

The chain uses TRBV4-1 and TRBJ1-5, with no clear D. Trimming stripped 3 bases from V and 5 bases from J, with 11 bases between. The germline gives CDR1 MGHRA, CDR2 YSYEKL. This CDR3 is 14 amino acids long. The CDR3 region is CASSQVVIDQPQHF. The CDR3 DNA reads TGCGCCAGCAGCCAGGTCGTTATTGATCAGCCCCAGCATTTT.

This chain links TRBV7-6 with TRBJ2-3; D gene uncertain. The ends were cut back, 3 bases at V and 0 bases at J, with 10 bases in the middle. The CDR3 consists of 15 residues. Germline V gene lookup returns CDR1 SGHVS and CDR2 FNYEAQ. Here the CDR3 reads CASSFGRPSTDTQYF. In DNA, the CDR3 is TGTGCCAGCAGCTTTGGACGGCCAAGCACAGATACGCAGTATTTT.

Comment on this clone: Other DNA sequences of this sample code for an identical CDR3. V is TRBV6-5 and J is TRBJ1-1, with D tentatively TRBD1 (6 bases). CDR3 length: 13 residues. The V gene lost 6 bases and the J gene lost 4 bases, with 12 bases spanning the gap. Germline V gene lookup returns CDR1 MNHEY and CDR2 SVGAGI. The CDR3 DNA reads as TGTGCCAGCAGCCCAACAGGGTCCACTGAAGCTTTCTTT. This codes for CASSPTGSTEAFF.

This chain connects TRBV6-1 to TRBJ1-4; D is undetermined. V lost 3 bases and J lost 7, with 15 bases in between. This CDR3 contains 15 residues. The V gene's germline CDR1 is MNHNS and CDR2 SASEGT. For the CDR3, the DNA is TGTGCCAGCAGTGATGATTCGGGAACGATTGAAAAACTGTTTTTT. Translating it yields CASSDDSGTIEKLFF.

V usage is TRBV12-5 and J usage is TRBJ2-2; 7 bases align to TRBD1. The CDR3 totals 15 residues. Germline-derived CDR1 and CDR2 are LGHNT and FRNRAP. V was pared by 6 bases and J by 1 base, with 5 bases of the junction left unmatched. The CDR3: CASGRRTGNTGELFF. As DNA, the CDR3 is TGTGCTAGTGGAAGAAGGACAGGGAACACCGGGGAGCTGTTTTTT.

The rearrangement joins TRBV5-1 to TRBJ2-7, with 7 bases lining up with TRBD1. The germline V gene has CDR1 SGHRS and CDR2 YFSETQ. The CDR3 length is 15 residues. The V and J ends lost 4 bases and 0 bases, in that order; junction bases with no gene match: 7. As DNA, the CDR3 is TGCGCCAGCAGCGGAGGACAGGCGAGCTCCTACGAGCAGTACTTC. The encoded protein is CASSGGQASSYEQYF.

CDR3 sequence reads: CASSQDLRGLAVEQYF. The CDR3 bases are TGCGCCAGCAGCCAAGATCTAAGGGGACTAGCGGTCGAGCAGTACTTC. This chain uses TRBV4-3 with TRBJ2-7; 11 positions agree with TRBD2. Germline loops: CDR1 LGHNA, CDR2 YSLEER. The CDR3 extends over 16 amino acids. J was trimmed by 6 bases and V by 0 bases; bases with no gene match: 7.

The J gene is TRBJ2-7, the V gene TRBV27; D is tentatively TRBD1 or TRBD2 (5 bases each). The V end was cut by 4 bases, the J end by 2 bases, with 18 bases between. CDR1 is MNHEY and CDR2 is SMNVEV in the germline V gene (reference sequence). This CDR3 is 16 amino acids long. The CDR3 region is CASSSSGTAPAYEQYF. CDR3 DNA sequence: TGTGCCAGCAGTTCCTCCGGGACGGCCCCCGCCTACGAGCAGTACTTC.

The rearrangement uses TRBV5-1 and TRBJ2-7; possible D gene TRBD1, 5 bases. The CDR3 sequence is 14 residues long. The V end lost 2 bases, the J end lost 6 bases, and 15 bases lay between the germline ends. Germline-derived CDR1 and CDR2 are SGHRS and YFSETQ. CDR3 DNA sequence: TGCGCCAGCAGCTTAGACAGTACCTTCGGCGAGCAGTACTTC. This codes for CASSLDSTFGEQYF.